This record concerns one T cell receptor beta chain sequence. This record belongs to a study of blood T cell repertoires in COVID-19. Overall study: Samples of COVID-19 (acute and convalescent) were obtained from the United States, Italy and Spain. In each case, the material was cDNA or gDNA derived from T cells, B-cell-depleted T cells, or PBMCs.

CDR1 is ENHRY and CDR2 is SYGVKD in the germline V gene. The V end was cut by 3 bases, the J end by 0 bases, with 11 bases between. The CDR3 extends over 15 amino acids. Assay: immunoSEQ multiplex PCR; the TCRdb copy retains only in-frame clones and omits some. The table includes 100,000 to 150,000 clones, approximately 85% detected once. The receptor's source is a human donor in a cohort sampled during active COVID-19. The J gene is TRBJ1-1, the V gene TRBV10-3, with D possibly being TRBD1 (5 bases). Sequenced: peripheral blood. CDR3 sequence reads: CAISDPRGLNTEAFF. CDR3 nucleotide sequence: TGTGCCATCAGTGACCCAAGGGGATTGAACACTGAAGCTTTCTTT.